This T cell receptor (beta chain) derives from a study of blood T cells in healthy people across ages. In germline, CDR1 is LNHNV, CDR2 YYDKDF (reference sequence). The CDR3 runs 15 residues. Deletions cut 1 base from V and 7 bases from J, with 16 bases between. This clonotype was picked up a small number of times. It was with a sample-barcoded 5' primer and a J-beta primer mix that a second PCR of roughly 6 to 11 cycles was run. MiXCR, applied by TCRdb to the 5' RACE reads, yields one record per CDR3 protein. Among 850,000 to 1,000,000 distinct CDR3 sequences listed, roughly 43% were seen once. Donors were healthy Caucasian individuals from Russia aged roughly 6 to 100. The authors isolated at least 6.5 million PBMCs per sample.

This sequence originates from a young man in good health. Material: blood. The genes are TRBV15 and TRBJ1-2, with D perhaps TRBD1 (5 bases). The CDR3 loop reads CATSRGDVTSSGYTF. CDR3 coding DNA: TGTGCCACCAGCAGAGGGGACGTAACCTCCAGTGGCTACACCTTC.